This TCR beta chain was profiled in a study of cytomegalovirus exposure and HLA in healthy donors. Note on this clone: Its antigen is not known.

CDR1 and CDR2 (germline): SEHNR, FQNEAQ (reference sequence). V lost 3 bases to trimming and J lost 14 bases; unmatched junction nucleotides: 12. This CDR3 comprises 16 residues. Whole-study findings and limits: In a later analysis, productive TCRs from donors in an Asian-associated ancestry cluster reportedly carried fewer N-insertions than the cohort mean. Sequencing artifact likely explains a cluster of highly shared sequence variants. Reported performance of the classifier showed diagnosis of cytomegalovirus status with high specificity and sensitivity.

Use of 60 Vbeta and 13 Jbeta primers characterized the PCR. Profiling relied on immunoSEQ multiplex PCR, and the TCRdb table lists in-frame clones only, not all of them. In the table there are around 150,000 clones, about 82% of which are singletons. This receptor was taken from a woman in her thirties or forties in good health and CMV-seropositive. The chain joins TRBV7-9 to TRBJ2-1; 14 nucleotides line up with TRBD2. The sample was PBMCs. In nucleotides, the CDR3 is TGTGCCAGCAGCTTGGAGGGACTAGCGGGGGTAGATCTAAAGTTCTTC. Its protein product is CASSLEGLAGVDLKFF.